Listed here is a single TCR beta chain. Primers for the PCR totalled 60 Vbeta and 13 Jbeta. Data came from immunoSEQ multiplex PCR; TCRdb stores just in-frame clones and leaves some out. This table has some 85,000 clones, over 70% appearing once. The data stem from a study of cytomegalovirus exposure and HLA in healthy donors. Study in general: Approximately 180 million T cells yielded 120 million or so unique TCR beta sequences, as an earlier analysis found.

Germline lookup yields CDR1 MNHNS and CDR2 SASEGT. Trimming removed 2 bases at V and 3 bases at J, with 10 bases between. CDR3 length equals 15 residues. The specimen was PBMCs. The sequence was obtained from a man between 18 and 35 years old in good health and CMV-seropositive. V gene TRBV6-1 combines with J gene TRBJ2-2; the D is unclear. The CDR3 DNA reads as TGTGCCAGCAGTGAAATAAGACACGACACCGGGGAGCTGTTTTTT. As protein: CASSEIRHDTGELFF.